This section outlines one TCR beta chain sequence together with its context. The antigen it recognizes is unknown. Qualities for individual bases were not recorded, and no much larger clone is one base off. V was cut back by 6 bases and J by 4 bases, leaving a gap of 16 bases between them. The CDR3 spans 14 residues, from the cysteine through the phenylalanine. Only CDR3 DNA remains: 42 bases, in frame from the first base. The library was obtained by 5' RACE. Sequencing was performed on an Illumina HiSeq 2500. A second roughly 7 to 12 cycle PCR used a sample-barcoded 5' primer and a J-beta primer mix. Each TCR beta cDNA molecule received a unique molecular identifier from a template-switch 5' adaptor carrying 12 random nucleotides. At least 2.5 million CDR3-containing paired-end reads were obtained from each sample. The Mint cDNA synthesis kit, primed by a TRBC-specific oligonucleotide, was used to synthesize first-strand cDNA from all RNA. Following uracil-DNA glycosylase treatment, all cDNA underwent a first 18-cycle PCR with the universal primers M1SS and BC2_uni_R. From the authors' description of their analysis: For normalization, 1 million high-quality reads were randomly selected from each sample, with every read carrying a distinct molecular identifier. Reads with shared molecular identifiers were discarded instead of being binned into consensus sequences. MiTCR, set to a Q25 quality threshold and the strictest error-elimination algorithm, was used for CDR3 identification, clonotype clustering and error correction. A nonparametric unseen species model with Euler transformation was used to estimate lower-bound total TCR beta diversity. Clones were called with MiXCR by TCRdb after fastp trimmed the public reads at Q25, and only in-frame beta chains were retained. Here each entry gathers all rows of one CDR3 protein and keeps the most common genes and DNA. The V and J calls were not made by the authors but by TCRdb's processing. For this sample there are roughly 1,500,000 distinct CDR3 sequences; roughly 30% appear just once. The top ten clones comprise around 11% of the sample.

Donors were under 40 systemically healthy Caucasian individuals from Russia aged 6 to 90 years. Approximately 11 milliliters of peripheral blood were drawn from each donor into EDTA-treated Vacutainer tubes. PBMCs were isolated by Ficoll-Paque density-gradient centrifugation, with at least 7 million obtained per sample. Total RNA was extracted from PBMCs with Trizol reagent, with at least 5.5 micrograms obtained per sample. The percentages of naive CD45RAhigh/CD27high T cells were determined by flow cytometry on a PBMC aliquot from every donor. The data stem from a study of blood T cells in healthy people across ages (dated by TCRdb to 2014 to 2015). Broadly, across the study: In model experiments, template switching captured roughly one uniquely barcoded TCR beta cDNA molecule for every two T cells. The study measured age-related changes in TCR beta repertoire diversity using deep sequencing normalized with unique cDNA molecular identifiers. Four age groups were formed from the donors: young (average approximately 15 years), middle-aged (approximately 40), aged (over 55) and long-lived (82). To avoid experimental bias, donors of different ages were spread randomly across the sequencing lanes. Using the same blood draw, the study looked at two additional independent replicas of 1 million unique cDNA reads for two donors, one aged 18 to 30 and the other aged 80 or older. Broader findings and caveats from the paper: Estimates of total diversity based on one million sequenced T cells were regarded as lower bounds and as underestimates. There was a strong correlation between observed TCR beta diversity and the percentage of naive T cells measured by flow cytometry. Since profiling was done on bulk unsorted PBMCs, naive and antigen-experienced compartments could not be conclusively compared. Donor CMV infection status was unknown, potentially confounding age-related changes in expanded clonotypes. Compared with the aged group, the long-lived group had more naive CD4+ T cells, fewer expanded clones and increased TCR diversity, a pattern suggesting age selection. Observed TCR beta diversity per million T cells fell roughly linearly with age, and a significant reduction was already apparent by age around 39.

Sequences were obtained from blood. The receptor was isolated from a woman in her twenties or thirties in good health. The sequence is built from TRBV12-3 or TRBV12-4 and TRBJ2-7, with no confidently assigned D gene. The CDR3 reads CASSTSVYGYEQYF. Here is the DNA: TGTGCCAGCAGCACATCCGTGTACGGGTACGAGCAGTACTTC.